The clone carrying this T cell receptor beta chain was recorded many times. This specimen belongs to a study of blood T cell repertoires in COVID-19. Study context: COVID-19 samples collected from the United States, Italy and Spain covered acute and convalescent phases. Nucleic acid was either cDNA or gDNA, and it came from T cells, B-cell-depleted T cells, or PBMCs.

Categorization into cohorts depended on clinical history that participants reported. Original handling: Estimated nucleated cell counts came from reference gene primer amplification. Assay used: immunoSEQ multiplex PCR; TCRdb lists only in-frame clones, some missing. V, J and clone size reflect that table, while D and trimming were determined from the DNA. The sample holds about 310,000 clones, about nine tenths seen once. This sequence originates from a man in his sixties who had recovered from COVID-19. What was sequenced was PBMCs or T cells enriched from blood (not recorded which).

DNA for the CDR3: TGTGCCAGCAGTGGTCGGCAGGGCGGAAACATTCAGTACTTC. Protein sequence: CASSGRQGGNIQYF. This chain uses TRBV2 with TRBJ2-4; possibly TRBD1 for D (5 bases). CDR3 size: 14 residues. Deletions cut 4 bases from V and 6 bases from J, with 13 bases between. Germline CDR1 reads SNHLY; CDR2 reads FYNNEI.